The source of this TCR beta chain is a study of T cell responses to AZD1222 COVID-19 vaccine. The data were produced by immunoSEQ multiplex PCR, yet TCRdb's version contains in-frame clones alone and is incomplete. The sample holds about 190,000 clones, 90% to 95% seen once. The input for sequencing was peripheral blood, taken on day 0 of AZD1222 vaccination. The receptor was isolated from an adult in good health.

Here the CDR3 reads CASSLSREFYGYTF. In DNA form, the CDR3 reads TGTGCCAGCAGTTTATCGCGGGAGTTCTATGGCTACACCTTC. V is TRBV27 and J is TRBJ1-2; D uncertain. Per the germline V gene, CDR1 is MNHEY and CDR2 is SMNVEV (reference sequence). CDR3 length: 14 residues. Trimming removed 0 bases at V and 4 bases at J, with 9 bases between.